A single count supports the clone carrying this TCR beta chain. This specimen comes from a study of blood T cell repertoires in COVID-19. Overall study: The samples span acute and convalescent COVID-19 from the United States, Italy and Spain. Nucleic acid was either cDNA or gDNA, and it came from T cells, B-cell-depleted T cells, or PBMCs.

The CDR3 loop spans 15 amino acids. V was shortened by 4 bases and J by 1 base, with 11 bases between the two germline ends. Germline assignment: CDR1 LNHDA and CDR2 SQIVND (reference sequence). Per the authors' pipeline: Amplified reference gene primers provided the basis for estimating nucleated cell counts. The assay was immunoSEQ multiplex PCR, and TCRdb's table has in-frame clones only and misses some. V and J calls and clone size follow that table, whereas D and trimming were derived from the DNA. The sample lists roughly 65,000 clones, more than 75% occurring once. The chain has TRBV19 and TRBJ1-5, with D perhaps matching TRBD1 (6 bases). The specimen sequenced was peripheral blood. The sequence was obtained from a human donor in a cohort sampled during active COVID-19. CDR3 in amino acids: CASSRTVPSNQPQHF. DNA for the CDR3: TGTGCCAGTAGTAGGACAGTCCCAAGCAATCAGCCCCAGCATTTT.